Following are 13 T cell receptor beta chains from one sample sequenced in a study of vaccination effects on CD4 cells after COVID-19. Ahead of sequencing, the ViraFEST assay grew antigen-specific CD4+ T cells using viral peptide pools. When around ten days of culture had elapsed, CD4+ T cells were isolated. From March to December 2020, the person had a SARS-CoV-2 infection that was confirmed by PCR. Sequencing was performed with immunoSEQ multiplex PCR; in TCRdb, only in-frame clones are kept and a portion is missing. In the table there are around 28,000 clones, 77% of which are singletons. These receptors' antigens are unknown. The sample consisted of CD4+ T cells from PBMCs cultured with HCoV-NL63 spike peptides, taken before COVID-19 vaccination. Every receptor here comes from a human donor who had a prior SARS-CoV-2 infection.

V is TRBV27 and J is TRBJ2-5; 15 positions agree with TRBD2. The germline V gene encodes CDR1 MNHEY and CDR2 SMNVEV (reference sequence). V trimming: 4 bases; J trimming: 3 bases; junction bases outside the gene matches: 9. There are 18 residues in the CDR3. For the CDR3, the DNA is TGTGCCAGCAGTTCGGACGGGACTAGCGGGGGGTTGGAAGAGACCCAGTACTTC. Protein sequence: CASSSDGTSGGLEETQYF.

The gene calls are TRBV11-2 and TRBJ2-1; no definite D call. The V gene lost 2 bases and the J gene lost 4 bases, with 9 bases spanning the gap. This CDR3 is 14 amino acids long. The germline V gene has CDR1 SGHAT and CDR2 FQNNGV. The CDR3 DNA sequence: TGTGCCAGCAGCTTATTGACTGGTTACAATGAGCAGTTCTTC. Its translation is CASSLLTGYNEQFF. The whole variable domain, remainder taken from reference TRBV11-2 and TRBJ2-1, is EAGVAQSPRYKIIEKRQSVAFWCNPISGHATLYWYQQILGQGPKLLIQFQNNGVVDDSQLPKDRFSAERLKGVDSTLKIQPAKLEDSAVYLCASSLLTGYNEQFFGPGTRLTVL.

The chain couples TRBV6-5 to TRBJ2-2; TRBD1 is a possible D gene (6 bases). This CDR3 region has 15 residues. Germline CDR1 reads MNHEY; CDR2 reads SVGAGI. Trimming cost V 7 bases and J 0 bases, with 12 bases left between them. This chain's CDR3 is CASMRDRPNTGELFF. Written as DNA, the CDR3 is TGTGCCAGCATGCGAGACAGGCCGAACACCGGGGAGCTGTTTTTT.

This clone was observed a single time. The chain recombines TRBV6-1 with TRBJ2-4; D is unresolved. Germline CDR1 and CDR2: MNHNS and SASEGT. Trimming took off 3 bases at V and 8 bases at J, with 11 bases between the two ends. This CDR3 has 13 amino acids. Here the CDR3 DNA reads TGTGCCAGCAGTGACCTACGTTACGACATTCAGTACTTC. Translating it yields CASSDLRYDIQYF.

The rearrangement links TRBV6-5 to TRBJ1-2, with D perhaps matching TRBD1 (6 bases). V lost 6 bases and J 1 base, leaving 15 bases between the germline ends. Germline assignment: CDR1 MNHEY and CDR2 SVGAGI. CDR3 length equals 15 residues. CDR3 in DNA: TGTGCCAGCAGGCGCGGGACAACGTTTAACTATGGCTACACCTTC. Its protein product is CASRRGTTFNYGYTF.

The V call is TRBV7-3, the J call TRBJ1-1; possibly TRBD1 for D (5 bases). V was shortened by 5 bases and J by 10 bases, with 29 bases between the two germline ends. This CDR3 is 17 amino acids long. Germline CDR1 is SGHTA and CDR2 is FQGTGA. The DNA of the CDR3 is TGTGCCAGCAGCCGGGGCGGGGGTCCCTCCTCAGATAATCGAGCTTTCTTT. It encodes CASSRGGGPSSDNRAFF.

The genes are TRBV12-5 and TRBJ2-5; D gene uncertain. Deletions cut 0 bases from V and 0 bases from J, with 14 bases between. Germline V gene sequence: CDR1 LGHNT, CDR2 FRNRAP. The CDR3 spans 17 residues. The CDR3 region has the DNA TGTGCTAGTGGTTTGGTACGAGCAGCATCGTACCAAGAGACCCAGTACTTC. This translates into CASGLVRAASYQETQYF.

The chain combines TRBV2 with TRBJ1-5; D is uncertain. The CDR3 loop spans 17 amino acids. Germline V CDR1 and CDR2: SNHLY, FYNNEI. The germline V and J ends were trimmed by 8 bases and 0 bases, with 20 bases remaining between them. CDR3: CASGRQNNPYSNQPQHF. In DNA form, the CDR3 reads TGTGCCAGCGGAAGGCAGAACAACCCATATAGCAATCAGCCCCAGCATTTT.

This sequence joins TRBV5-6 and TRBJ1-3; unclear D gene. The CDR3 loop spans 16 amino acids. V lost 4 bases, J lost 0 bases, and 14 bases lay in between. The germline V gene has CDR1 SGHDT and CDR2 YYEEEE. The CDR3 loop is CASSLEGALSGNTIYF. In DNA form, the CDR3 reads TGTGCCAGCAGCCTGGAAGGAGCCCTCTCTGGAAACACCATATATTTT.

This clone turned up a few times. The CDR3: CSASLRMRTDEAFF. The CDR3 region has the DNA TGCAGTGCTAGTCTCCGGATGAGGACCGATGAAGCTTTCTTT. V and J are TRBV20-1 and TRBJ1-1, with D unresolved. The CDR3 runs to 14 residues. Trimming pared 3 bases from V and 7 bases from J, leaving 18 bases between. Germline V lookup: CDR1 DFQATT, CDR2 SNEGSKA (reference sequence).

This chain connects TRBV4-3 to TRBJ1-4; 9 nucleotides match TRBD1. Per germline, CDR1 LGHNA and CDR2 YSLEER. After removal of 3 bases from V and 6 bases from J, the junction contained 5 bases not matched to a gene. CDR3 length: 15 residues. The DNA for the CDR3 is TGCGCCAGCAGCCAGCCGGGACAGGGTGATGAAAAACTGTTTTTT. Translating it yields CASSQPGQGDEKLFF.

This clone was seen just once. The V gene is TRBV7-3, the J gene TRBJ2-3, with 13 bases that match TRBD2. The germline gives CDR1 SGHTA, CDR2 FQGTGA. This CDR3 has 19 residues. V lost 2 bases, J lost 4 bases, and 12 bases stayed unmatched. The DNA of the CDR3 is TGTGCCAGCAGCTTACGGGGTCCCTCACTAGCGGGGGGGTCAGATACGCAGTATTTT. Translation: CASSLRGPSLAGGSDTQYF.

The chain joins TRBV19 to TRBJ2-1, with TRBD2 identical over 8 bases. Germline V gene sequence: CDR1 LNHDA, CDR2 SQIVND (reference sequence). There are 16 residues in the CDR3. The V segment lost 5 bases and the J segment 3 bases; nucleotides outside the gene matches: 9. The CDR3 DNA reads as TGTGCCAGTAGTCCAGGTGGTAGCGGGGACTACAATGAGCAGTTCTTC. This codes for CASSPGGSGDYNEQFF.